These 10 T cell receptor beta chains originate from one sample sequenced in a study of cytomegalovirus exposure and HLA in healthy donors. Assay: immunoSEQ multiplex PCR; the TCRdb copy retains only in-frame clones and omits some. In the table there are approximately 120,000 clones, roughly 90% of which are singletons. The sequencing sample was made of PBMCs. The source of these receptors is a woman between 18 and 30 years old in good health and CMV-seronegative.

The chain links TRBV5-1 to TRBJ2-3; TRBD2 is a possible D gene (5 bases). This CDR3 spans 17 amino acids. The germline gives CDR1 SGHRS, CDR2 YFSETQ. Trimming removed 0 bases from V and 5 bases from J, with 19 bases in between. CDR3 sequence reads: CASSLDRSGSWGDTQYF. The CDR3, as DNA: TGCGCCAGCAGCTTGGATCGGTCGGGGTCATGGGGAGATACGCAGTATTTT.

V and J are TRBV6-5 and TRBJ1-4; D might be TRBD1 (5 bases). The CDR3 runs to 15 residues. Per germline, CDR1 MNHEY and CDR2 SVGAGI. The germline V and J ends were trimmed by 6 bases and 0 bases, with 11 bases remaining between them. The CDR3 sequence is CASSRVQATNEKLFF. The DNA of the CDR3 is TGTGCCAGCAGCAGGGTTCAGGCAACTAATGAAAAACTGTTTTTT.

V gene TRBV6-5 combines with J gene TRBJ2-7; a weak D match, TRBD2 (6 bases). Trimming left V 5 bases short and J 4 bases short, with 18 bases between. The CDR3 is 15 amino acids. Germline lookup yields CDR1 MNHEY and CDR2 SVGAGI. The CDR3, as DNA: TGTGCCAGCAGTGGCCTGGGACTCCGCCTTTACGAGCAGTACTTC. It yields the protein CASSGLGLRLYEQYF.

This rearrangement joins TRBV4-1 to TRBJ1-1; the match to TRBD1 covers 8 bases. The V segment lost 4 bases and the J segment 7 bases; nucleotides outside the gene matches: 8. Germline V gives CDR1 MGHRA, CDR2 YSYEKL. CDR3 length equals 14 residues. CDR3: CASSRTGGRLEAFF. The CDR3 nucleotides are TGCGCCAGCAGCCGCACAGGGGGACGGCTTGAAGCTTTCTTT.

This rearrangement joins TRBV6-5 to TRBJ1-3, with D uncertain. CDR1 and CDR2 (germline): MNHEY, SVGAGI. V was shortened by 2 bases and J by 4 bases, with 6 bases between the two germline ends. The CDR3 loop spans 13 amino acids. CDR3 loop: CASSYEAGNTIYF. The CDR3 DNA reads TGTGCCAGCAGTTACGAGGCCGGAAACACCATATATTTT.

The rearrangement uses TRBV6-1 and TRBJ1-5, with D possibly matching TRBD1 (5 bases). The germline V gene has CDR1 MNHNS and CDR2 SASEGT. V was shortened by 1 base and J by 4 bases, with 8 bases between the two germline ends. CDR3 length equals 14 residues. The CDR3 DNA reads TGTGCCAGCAGTGAAGTGGCAGGGAATCAGCCCCAGCATTTT. This encodes CASSEVAGNQPQHF.

This chain links TRBV11-2 with TRBJ2-7; 13 positions match TRBD2. Germline V gene sequence: CDR1 SGHAT, CDR2 FQNNGV. Losses at the gene ends were 5 bases for V and 1 base for J; bases not matched to a gene: 8. This CDR3 has 17 amino acids. The CDR3 region is CASSITGTSGDSYEQYF. The CDR3 DNA is TGTGCCAGCAGCATCACCGGGACTAGCGGGGATTCCTACGAGCAGTACTTC.

This clone showed up just a few times. The genes are TRBV4-2 and TRBJ2-7; TRBD2 is a possible D gene (7 bases). V was shortened by 0 bases and J by 7 bases, with 16 bases between the two germline ends. In germline, CDR1 is LGHNA, CDR2 YNFKEQ. The CDR3 is made up of 15 amino acids. This chain's CDR3 is CASSQERGGIEEQYF. The CDR3 DNA is TGTGCCAGCAGCCAAGAAAGGGGGGGGATTGAGGAGCAGTACTTC.

This rearrangement joins TRBV4-1 to TRBJ2-1; TRBD2 agrees at 8 bases. The CDR3 sequence is 13 residues long. J gave up 11 bases and V 2 bases, and 5 bases lay outside the gene matches. Per the germline V gene, CDR1 is MGHRA and CDR2 is YSYEKL. CDR3 bases: TGCGCCAGCAGCCAAAGTGTAGCGGGAAAGCAGTTCTTC. As protein: CASSQSVAGKQFF.

The chain is built from TRBV28 and TRBJ1-2; TRBD1 matches 8 bases. This CDR3 has 15 amino acids. From germline, CDR1 is MDHEN and CDR2 SYDVKM. Unmatched junction bases numbered 5, after V lost 1 base and J lost 4 bases. The CDR3 is CASSLSGGAGYGYTF. The CDR3 nucleotides are TGTGCCAGCAGTTTATCAGGGGGCGCTGGCTATGGCTACACCTTC.